The entry below gives a single TCR beta chain sequence along with its context. The table lists this clonotype with many counts. This receptor's antigen is unknown. Nothing much larger sits one base from this clone, and base qualities are not available. Hyperthyroidism patients were aged 18 to 65 years and newly diagnosed, with disease duration of less than 2 months. Patients with uncontrolled infections, other autoimmune diseases, pregnancy or lactation were excluded. Diagnoses were established on the basis of clinical symptoms, serum thyroxine and TRAb, thyroid ultrasound, and orbital computed tomography. Blood from progressor patients was collected at the time of first diagnosis with hyperthyroidism, before any ophthalmopathy symptoms had appeared. PBMCs were separated from under 11 ml of fresh peripheral blood using Ficoll-Paque density gradient centrifugation. Progressor patients were initially diagnosed with Graves' hyperthyroidism and developed ophthalmopathy during follow-up. Total RNA was extracted with Trizol reagent, and quality was checked on an Agilent 2100 Bioanalyzer.

Measured from the cysteine to the phenylalanine, the CDR3 is 15 residues long. The retained sequence is limited to the CDR3, 45 bases, with the frame set at the first base. From the germline V gene (reference sequence), CDR1 is LGHDT and CDR2 is YNNKEL. V loses 1 base, J loses 3 bases, and the germline ends lie 10 bases apart. These data originate in a study of T cells in Graves' hyperthyroidism and ophthalmopathy (dated by TCRdb to the late 2010s). Some background on the complete study: Peripheral blood was collected at initial diagnosis, before any treatment. A discovery cohort of about a hundred patients, roughly 45 with Graves' ophthalmopathy and 55 to 60 with stable Graves' hyperthyroidism, was used to find distinguishing TCR V-J signatures. Prospective prediction of ophthalmopathy was tested in an independent validation cohort consisting of under 20 hyperthyroidism patients and approximately 16 patients who later progressed to ophthalmopathy. The roughly 100 discovery patients were randomly divided into training and test sets at a 7:3 ratio. In addition, the study compared T-cell repertoires in thyroid tissue and in blood from 6 or 7 Graves' hyperthyroidism patients. After sampling, hyperthyroidism patients received methimazole starting at 30 mg daily, and ophthalmopathy patients received high-dose intravenous methylprednisolone. The paper reports TCR Vbeta CDR3 sequencing of over 130 peripheral blood samples: some 44 ophthalmopathy, approximately 74 hyperthyroidism and 17 progressor patients.

Beyond this particular receptor, the publication reports: Blood samples also contained most of the expanded thyroid clonotypes (frequency above 0.001), which suggests that blood repertoires may reflect thyroid immune responses. In validation, the model predicted progression to ophthalmopathy a median of 6.5 months before onset, with about 70% sensitivity and roughly 73% specificity. No statistical method was used to fix the sample size in advance, and group allocation was not hidden from the investigators. A model built on a 13 V-J signature distinguished ophthalmopathy from stable hyperthyroidism, reaching around 90% sensitivity and around 82% specificity in cross-validation and 80%/75% in testing.

The TCR beta CDR3 regions were amplified from the RNA transcripts. For the first round of RT-PCR on the TCR CDR3, the HTBI primer set was used together with the Qiagen OneStep RT-PCR kit. A second multiplex PCR round built the libraries, followed by size selection and purification. Sequencing of the libraries was done on an Illumina HiSeq2000 using paired-end 100 bp reads. Per the original workflow: SOAPnuke was used to process the raw data, throwing out any read that contained adapters or uncalled bases, had a mean Phred below 15, or lacked an exact constant-primer or identifier match. High-quality paired reads were merged with COPE v1.2.5, and unique nucleotide sequences were defined as clonotypes. MiTCR v1.1 was used to align the clonotypes against IMGT TRBV, TRBD and TRBJ reference segments. The analysis included only V-J combinations with a frequency above 0.0001, which together covered approximately 99% of the repertoires. The TCS score was defined as the ratio of F50 (clonal expansion) to E x V (chaos), calculated using BLOSUM62-based TCRdist between CDR3 peptides within each V-J. Welch's t-statistics and random forest reduced just over 500 V-J features to about 13, which were used in a naive Bayes classifier (R e1071). In-frame beta chains were kept once TCRdb had trimmed the public reads at Q25 with fastp and called clones with MiXCR. Duplicate CDR3 protein sequences are folded into a single record with the most common DNA and genes. The V and J calls and clone size come from TCRdb's table, not from the authors' own analysis. Present in this sample are almost 600,000 distinct CDR3 sequences, about 15% of which were seen just once. The top ten clones comprise more than 4.5% of the sample.

The TCR comes from a woman aged 30 to 39 with Graves' hyperthyroidism that later progressed to Graves' ophthalmopathy. This receptor chain uses TRBV3-1 and TRBJ1-5; no D gene can be assigned with confidence. The material sequenced was blood. The CDR3 region reads CASSQGAGFNQPQHF. The DNA sequence follows: TGTGCCAGCAGCCAAGGGGCGGGTTTCAATCAGCCCCAGCATTTT.